This TCR beta chain was observed in a study of Graves' ophthalmopathy and Graves' hyperthyroidism (dated by TCRdb to the late 2010s). Notes on the research overall: Peripheral blood samples were taken at the time of initial diagnosis, before any treatment was given. The study used signatures of the TCR beta repertoire to tell Graves' ophthalmopathy apart from Graves' hyperthyroidism and to predict which patients would progress to ophthalmopathy. In total, some 140 blood samples were TCR-sequenced: 43 ophthalmopathy, about 75 hyperthyroidism and roughly 17 hyperthyroidism-to-ophthalmopathy patients. A discovery set of 100 patients (43 ophthalmopathy, about 59 stable hyperthyroidism) was enrolled to explore V-J signatures distinguishing ophthalmopathy from hyperthyroidism. An independent validation cohort was composed of approximately 19 hyperthyroidism patients and over 15 patients who later progressed from hyperthyroidism to ophthalmopathy. In more than five hyperthyroidism patients, T-cell repertoires of thyroid tissue and blood were compared. Once sampling was done, hyperthyroidism patients were given methimazole at a starting dose of 30 mg daily, while ophthalmopathy patients were given high-dose intravenous methylprednisolone. Summary of the overall study and its limitations: Sample size was not predetermined statistically, and investigators were not blinded to group allocation. In cross-validation, the 13-signature model distinguished ophthalmopathy from stable hyperthyroidism with roughly 90% sensitivity and nearly 82% specificity, and in the test set the corresponding values were approximately 79% and 70%. In validation, the model predicted ophthalmopathy progression with more than 70% sensitivity and 72.22% specificity; more than ten predicted patients were CT-confirmed with GO in a median of around 6 months. Most of the expanded thyroid clonotypes with a frequency above 0.001 were also detected in blood, and it was suggested that the thyroid immune response may be reflected by blood repertoires.

Ophthalmopathy patients were characterized by moderately to severely active disease, a Clinical Activity Score of at least 3, a NOSPECS grade of at least 4, and a disease duration under 3 months. Patients with other autoimmune diseases, uncontrolled infections, pregnancy or lactation were excluded. Clinical symptoms, serum thyroxine, TRAb, thyroid ultrasound and orbital computed tomography were used for diagnosis. Ficoll-Paque density gradient centrifugation was used to isolate PBMCs from approximately 11 ml of fresh peripheral blood. Total RNA was extracted using Trizol reagent, and RNA quality was checked on an Agilent 2100 Bioanalyzer. TCR beta CDR3 regions were amplified from RNA transcripts for repertoire sequencing. A first-round RT-PCR used HTBI primers with the Qiagen OneStep RT-PCR kit, followed by a second-round multiplex PCR, size selection and purification. Sequencing of the libraries was carried out on an Illumina HiSeq2000 in paired-end mode with 100 bp reads. The study's own analysis went as follows. SOAPnuke was used to process the reads, throwing out any read that had adapters, had uncalled bases, had a mean Phred below 15, or lacked an exact constant-primer or identifier match. COPE v1.2.5 was used to merge high-quality paired reads. Each unique nucleotide sequence was treated as a clonotype, and MiTCR v1.1 was used to align the clonotypes to the IMGT TRB V, D and J references. The analysis was limited to V-J combinations with a frequency above 0.0001, which together covered 99.2% of repertoires. For each V-J combination, a TCR clonal expansion and chaos score was defined as F50 clonal expansion divided by the chaos observed in the TCRdist matrix. Features were reduced by Welch's t-statistics and random forest to approximately 12 V-J combinations, which fed a naive Bayes classifier. The similarity between thyroid and blood repertoires was quantified using the Morisita-Horn index. TCRdb reworked the public reads: Q25 trimming with fastp, MiXCR clone assembly, productive beta chains retained. Here each entry gathers all rows of one CDR3 protein and keeps the most common genes and DNA. None of the V and J calls come from the authors' own analysis; TCRdb made them. The sample table contains roughly 220,000 distinct CDR3 sequences; only one count was recorded for less than 55% of them. Of the sample, around 43% falls within the top ten clones.

Comment on this clonotype: This receptor's antigen is unknown. One end of the junction is discordant with germline, which a read error may explain.

CDR1 ENHRY and CDR2 SYGVKD are derived from the germline V gene. Measured from the cysteine to the phenylalanine, the CDR3 is 15 residues long. CDR3 DNA is the only sequence kept; it has 45 bases, read in frame from the first base. The chain employs TRBV10-3 and TRBJ2-7; TRBD2 fits 7 bases in the junction. Sequencing was carried out using peripheral blood. The receptor was isolated from an adult man with Graves' ophthalmopathy. Read as DNA, the sequence is TGTGCCAGCAGTCACTTGGATAGCGGGTCGTACGAGCAGTACTTC. Its protein product is CASSHLDSGSYEQYF.